This record concerns one T cell receptor (beta chain) sequence. Its target is not known. The source of the sample is a study of T cell responses to AZD1222 COVID-19 vaccine. There are 12 residues in the CDR3. The germline V and J ends were trimmed by 4 bases and 3 bases, with 6 bases remaining between them. Germline CDR1 is SGHNT and CDR2 is YYREEE (reference sequence). Whole-study findings and limits: Across spike, vaccine-associated CD4 TCRs were found, dominant at 160-218 and 743-854. Repertoire samples came only from after the peak T cell response. It should be noted that donors were predominantly white British and more often female, and clonal diversity was possibly underestimated. At baseline, just 5 or 6 AZD1222 recipients tested seropositive.

Clones were read by immunoSEQ multiplex PCR, and TCRdb kept only the in-frame ones, dropping some. The sample contains around 85,000 clones, 80% to 90% of which appear only once. The chain links TRBV5-4 to TRBJ2-3; D is undetermined. The TCR sequence derives from an adult in good health. Sequencing used peripheral blood, obtained on day 0 of AZD1222 vaccination. CDR3 sequence reads: CASSIQTDTQYF. CDR3 DNA: TGTGCCAGCAGCATTCAAACAGATACGCAGTATTTT.